A single TCR beta chain is shown here with its context. Other nucleotide sequences in the sample specify the same CDR3. TCRdb's copy holds only in-frame clones and misses some; the assay was immunoSEQ multiplex PCR. Among 150,000 to 200,000 clones, roughly 85% were seen once, and the ten largest hold roughly 19%. This CDR3 spans 14 amino acids. The J segment lost 3 bases and the V segment lost 0 bases, leaving 2 bases of the junction unmatched. The germline gives CDR1 SGHRS, CDR2 YFSETQ. The data derive from a study of blood T cell repertoires in COVID-19. Participants were placed into cohorts based on the clinical history they reported.

This clonotype was sampled from a woman in her seventies in a cohort exposed to, infected with or recovered from COVID-19 (not recorded which). The specimen was PBMCs or T cells enriched from blood (not recorded which). This chain connects TRBV5-1 to TRBJ2-5; 7 bases line up with TRBD2. Here the CDR3 DNA reads TGCGCCAGCAGCTTGGCCGCGGGAGAAGAGACCCAGTACTTC. This codes for CASSLAAGEETQYF.